This paragraph covers one T cell receptor beta chain sequence. Its antigen is undetermined. The sample belongs to a study of T cell responses to AZD1222 COVID-19 vaccine. Study outcomes and limitations: None of the repertoires were sampled until the peak T cell response had passed. Mostly white British, mostly female donors; authors suggested clonal diversity may be underestimated.

Pooling was applied to second doses at about 4 or about 12 weeks. The trim removed 0 bases at V and 8 bases at J, leaving 6 bases unmatched. This CDR3 comprises 14 residues. Germline CDR1 is LNHNV and CDR2 is YYDKDF (reference sequence). Sequenced by immunoSEQ multiplex PCR; TCRdb stores in-frame clones only, minus some. The sample lists fewer than 150,000 clones, 85% to 95% seen once, with 4% to 6% in the top ten. V gene TRBV15 combines with J gene TRBJ1-2; 7 bases align to TRBD1. The TCR comes from an adult who received the AZD1222 COVID-19 vaccine. The source was peripheral blood, collected 28 days after the second AZD1222 dose. The CDR3 nucleotides are TGTGCCACCAGCAGAGATCGACAGGGCCGGGGCTACACCTTC. Protein sequence: CATSRDRQGRGYTF.